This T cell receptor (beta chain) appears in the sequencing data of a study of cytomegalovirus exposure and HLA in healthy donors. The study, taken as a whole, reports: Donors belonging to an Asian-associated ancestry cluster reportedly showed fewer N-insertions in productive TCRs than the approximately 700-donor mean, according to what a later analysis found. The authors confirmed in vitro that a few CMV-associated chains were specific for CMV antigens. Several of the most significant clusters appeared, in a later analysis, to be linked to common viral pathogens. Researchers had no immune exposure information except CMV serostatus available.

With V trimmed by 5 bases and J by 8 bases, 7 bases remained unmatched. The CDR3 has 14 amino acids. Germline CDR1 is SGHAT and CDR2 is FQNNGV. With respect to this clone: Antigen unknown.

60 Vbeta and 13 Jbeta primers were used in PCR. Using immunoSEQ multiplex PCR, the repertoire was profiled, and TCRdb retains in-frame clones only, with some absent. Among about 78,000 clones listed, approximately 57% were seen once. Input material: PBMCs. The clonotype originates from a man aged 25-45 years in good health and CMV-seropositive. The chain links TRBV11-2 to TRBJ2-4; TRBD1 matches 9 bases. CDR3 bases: TGTGCCAGCAGCCCCGGACAGGGGAGATACATTCAGTACTTC. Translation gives CASSPGQGRYIQYF.